These T cell receptor beta chains were read from a single sample in a study of cytomegalovirus exposure and HLA in healthy donors. Some clones are missing from TCRdb's copy, which holds only in-frame ones; the method was immunoSEQ multiplex PCR. Altogether approximately 190,000 clones are present, about four fifths being singletons, with the ten largest covering over 1.5%. Sequencing was performed on PBMCs. The source of these receptors is a man aged 35-49 years in good health and CMV-seropositive. The CDR3 runs from the conserved cysteine through the conserved F or W. D genes are given only for firm matches. The size entry is marked missing in some rows and otherwise reads once, few, many or a size class.

J gene: TRBJ2-6
CDR3 length: 15
V gene: TRBV4-1
clone size: few
D gene: .
CDR3 DNA: TGCGCCAGCAGCCAAGATCAGGCTGGGGCCAACGTCCTGACTTTC
CDR3 protein: CASSQDQAGANVLTF

J gene: TRBJ2-1
CDR3 length: 16
V gene: TRBV9
clone size: .
D gene: TRBD2
CDR3 DNA: TGTGCCAGCAGCGTGGGGGGGACTAGCGGGATCTATGAGCAGTTCTTC
CDR3 protein: CASSVGGTSGIYEQFF

J gene: TRBJ1-1
CDR3 length: 14
V gene: TRBV6-5
clone size: few
D gene: TRBD1
CDR3 DNA: TGTGCCAGCAGCTCGGGACAGGGAAACACTGAAGCTTTCTTT
CDR3 protein: CASSSGQGNTEAFF

J gene: TRBJ1-4
CDR3 length: 15
V gene: TRBV5-4
clone size: few
D gene: .
CDR3 DNA: TGTGCCAGCAGCCCCTGGGGGGGGGTCGAGGAAAAACTGTTTTTT
CDR3 protein: CASSPWGGVEEKLFF

J gene: TRBJ2-3
CDR3 length: 14
V gene: TRBV5-1
clone size: .
D gene: .
CDR3 DNA: TGCGCCAGCAGCCGTAGGACTAGCACAGATACGCAGTATTTT
CDR3 protein: CASSRRTSTDTQYF

J gene: TRBJ2-3
CDR3 length: 17
V gene: TRBV2
clone size: .
D gene: TRBD2
CDR3 DNA: TGTGCCAGCAGTGAAGCTGGCGGGAGGGCTGGCACAGATACGCAGTATTTT
CDR3 protein: CASSEAGGRAGTDTQYF

J gene: TRBJ1-2
CDR3 length: 16
V gene: TRBV5-5
clone size: .
D gene: TRBD1
CDR3 DNA: TGTGCCAGCAACTTGGCCGGGACAGGGTCTAACTATGGCTACACCTTC
CDR3 protein: CASNLAGTGSNYGYTF

J gene: TRBJ1-2
CDR3 length: 11
V gene: TRBV7-9
clone size: .
D gene: .
CDR3 DNA: TGTGCCAGCAGCCCGGACTATGGCTACACCTTC
CDR3 protein: CASSPDYGYTF

J gene: TRBJ1-2
CDR3 length: 14
V gene: TRBV5-1
clone size: .
D gene: .
CDR3 DNA: TGCGCCAGCAGCTTGGACAGGGATTGGTATGGCTACACCTTC
CDR3 protein: CASSLDRDWYGYTF

J gene: TRBJ1-2
CDR3 length: 13
V gene: TRBV9
clone size: .
D gene: .
CDR3 DNA: TGTGCCAGCAGCGTACAGGCGAACTATGGCTACACCTTC
CDR3 protein: CASSVQANYGYTF

J gene: TRBJ2-5
CDR3 length: 16
V gene: TRBV9
clone size: few
D gene: TRBD1
CDR3 DNA: TGTGCCAGCAGCGTAGGGTCCGGACAGGGGTTAGAGACCCAGTACTTC
CDR3 protein: CASSVGSGQGLETQYF

J gene: TRBJ1-1
CDR3 length: 13
V gene: TRBV6-5
clone size: .
D gene: .
CDR3 DNA: TGTGCCAGCAGTGAGGTTTCGAGGAGTGGAGCTTTCTTT
CDR3 protein: CASSEVSRSGAFF

J gene: TRBJ1-1
CDR3 length: 15
V gene: TRBV12-5
clone size: few
D gene: .
CDR3 DNA: TGTGCTAGTGGTTTGGTACTTTCTGGGCATACTGAAGCTTTCTTT
CDR3 protein: CASGLVLSGHTEAFF

J gene: TRBJ1-1
CDR3 length: 14
V gene: TRBV2
clone size: .
D gene: .
CDR3 DNA: TGTGCCAGCAGTGAAGGGGGCAGCTACACTACAGCTTTCTTT
CDR3 protein: CASSEGGSYTTAFF

J gene: TRBJ1-6
CDR3 length: 15
V gene: TRBV12-5
clone size: .
D gene: .
CDR3 DNA: TGTGCTAGTGGTTTGTGGACAGACTATAATTCACCCCTCCACTTT
CDR3 protein: CASGLWTDYNSPLHF

J gene: TRBJ1-1
CDR3 length: 14
V gene: TRBV7-2
clone size: once
D gene: TRBD1
CDR3 DNA: TGTGCCAGCAGCTCAAGGACAGGGAACACTGAAGCTTTCTTT
CDR3 protein: CASSSRTGNTEAFF

J gene: TRBJ2-2
CDR3 length: 14
V gene: TRBV2
clone size: .
D gene: TRBD2
CDR3 DNA: TGTGCCAGCAGTGAGGTTAGCGGGGCCGGGGAGCTGTTTTTT
CDR3 protein: CASSEVSGAGELFF

J gene: TRBJ2-7
CDR3 length: 15
V gene: TRBV28
clone size: .
D gene: .
CDR3 DNA: TGTGCCAGCAGTTTATTAGTCGAAGAGGCCTACGAGCAGTACTTC
CDR3 protein: CASSLLVEEAYEQYF

J gene: TRBJ1-5
CDR3 length: 15
V gene: TRBV2
clone size: .
D gene: TRBD1
CDR3 DNA: TGTGCCAGCAGTGAAGGGCAGGGGGCCAATCAGCCCCAGCATTTT
CDR3 protein: CASSEGQGANQPQHF

J gene: TRBJ2-1
CDR3 length: 15
V gene: TRBV27
clone size: .
D gene: TRBD2
CDR3 DNA: TGTGCCAGCAGTTTATCGTCTAGCGGGACCCGAGAGCAGTTCTTC
CDR3 protein: CASSLSSSGTREQFF

J gene: TRBJ1-5
CDR3 length: 15
V gene: TRBV5-5
clone size: .
D gene: .
CDR3 DNA: TGTGCCAGCAGCCAAAGAGCCTTGCCCAATCAGCCCCAGCATTTT
CDR3 protein: CASSQRALPNQPQHF

J gene: TRBJ2-7
CDR3 length: 15
V gene: TRBV5-1
clone size: .
D gene: .
CDR3 DNA: TGCGCCAGCAGCTTGGGGGACACCCTCTCCTACGAGCAGTACTTC
CDR3 protein: CASSLGDTLSYEQYF

J gene: TRBJ2-3
CDR3 length: 12
V gene: TRBV11-2
clone size: .
D gene: .
CDR3 DNA: TGTGCCAGCAGCCCTACTAGCAGAACGCAGTATTTT
CDR3 protein: CASSPTSRTQYF

J gene: TRBJ2-7
CDR3 length: 17
V gene: TRBV5-1
clone size: .
D gene: TRBD2
CDR3 DNA: TGCGCCAGCGGTCCGGGACTAGCGGGAGTTTCTTCCTACGAGCAGTACTTC
CDR3 protein: CASGPGLAGVSSYEQYF

J gene: TRBJ2-3
CDR3 length: 14
V gene: TRBV15
clone size: .
D gene: .
CDR3 DNA: TGTGCCACCAGCAGAGACGGGAGCCCAGATACGCAGTATTTT
CDR3 protein: CATSRDGSPDTQYF

J gene: TRBJ2-2
CDR3 length: 14
V gene: TRBV6-1
clone size: .
D gene: TRBD2
CDR3 DNA: TGTGCCAGCACTGGGAGGGCGGGCACCGGGGAGCTGTTTTTT
CDR3 protein: CASTGRAGTGELFF

J gene: TRBJ1-4
CDR3 length: 15
V gene: TRBV4-3
clone size: .
D gene: .
CDR3 DNA: TGCGCCAGCAGCCAAGAATCGGGACACAATGAAAAACTGTTTTTT
CDR3 protein: CASSQESGHNEKLFF

J gene: TRBJ1-5
CDR3 length: 12
V gene: TRBV7-8
clone size: .
D gene: .
CDR3 DNA: TGTGCCAGCAGCCCCCTCGCGGGACCCCAGCATTTT
CDR3 protein: CASSPLAGPQHF

J gene: TRBJ2-7
CDR3 length: 16
V gene: TRBV27
clone size: .
D gene: TRBD2
CDR3 DNA: TGTGCCAGCAAAGGGACTAGCGGGGGCTGGAGGCACGAGCAGTACTTC
CDR3 protein: CASKGTSGGWRHEQYF

J gene: TRBJ2-1
CDR3 length: 14
V gene: TRBV7-2
clone size: .
D gene: TRBD1
CDR3 DNA: TGTGCCAGCAGACCACCGGGACAGGGTCATGAGCAGTTCTTC
CDR3 protein: CASRPPGQGHEQFF

J gene: TRBJ2-7
CDR3 length: 14
V gene: TRBV7-2
clone size: .
D gene: TRBD2
CDR3 DNA: TGTGCCAGCAGCTTGGCGGGAGGCCCCTACGAGCAGTACTTC
CDR3 protein: CASSLAGGPYEQYF

J gene: TRBJ2-7
CDR3 length: 16
V gene: TRBV6-5
clone size: .
D gene: TRBD2
CDR3 DNA: TGTGCCAGCAGTTACCGAGCGGGGGGTAGGTTCTACGAGCAGTACTTC
CDR3 protein: CASSYRAGGRFYEQYF

J gene: TRBJ2-3
CDR3 length: 15
V gene: TRBV7-8
clone size: .
D gene: TRBD2
CDR3 DNA: TGTGCCAGCAGCTCACTAGCGGGGGTGGGAGATACGCAGTATTTT
CDR3 protein: CASSSLAGVGDTQYF

J gene: TRBJ2-5
CDR3 length: 15
V gene: TRBV25-1
clone size: .
D gene: .
CDR3 DNA: TGTGCCAGCAGTGAACCCCCAGGGCGTGAAGAGACCCAGTACTTC
CDR3 protein: CASSEPPGREETQYF

J gene: TRBJ1-5
CDR3 length: 15
V gene: TRBV4-2
clone size: .
D gene: TRBD1
CDR3 DNA: TGTGCCAGCAGCCCGGGGAGACAGGGTAATCAGCCCCAGCATTTT
CDR3 protein: CASSPGRQGNQPQHF

J gene: TRBJ2-5
CDR3 length: 12
V gene: TRBV29-1
clone size: .
D gene: .
CDR3 DNA: TGCAGCGTAAGACAGATTCAAGAGACCCAGTACTTC
CDR3 protein: CSVRQIQETQYF

J gene: TRBJ1-2
CDR3 length: 17
V gene: TRBV19
clone size: .
D gene: .
CDR3 DNA: TGTGCCAGTAGTAGGACGGGGCAGGGGCCTACTAACTATGGCTACACCTTC
CDR3 protein: CASSRTGQGPTNYGYTF

J gene: TRBJ2-5
CDR3 length: 13
V gene: TRBV19
clone size: .
D gene: TRBD2
CDR3 DNA: TGTGCCAGTGCCCTCAGCGGGAGGGAGACCCAGTACTTC
CDR3 protein: CASALSGRETQYF

J gene: TRBJ2-6
CDR3 length: 15
V gene: TRBV7-3
clone size: .
D gene: .
CDR3 DNA: TGTGCCAGCAGCCCCCAGGGCTCTGGGGCCAACGTCCTGACTTTC
CDR3 protein: CASSPQGSGANVLTF

J gene: TRBJ1-4
CDR3 length: 14
V gene: TRBV7-3
clone size: .
D gene: .
CDR3 DNA: TGTGCCAGCAGCCCGGACAGCGGTTTTGAAAAACTGTTTTTT
CDR3 protein: CASSPDSGFEKLFF

J gene: TRBJ2-7
CDR3 length: 14
V gene: TRBV7-9
clone size: .
D gene: TRBD2
CDR3 DNA: TGTGCCAGCAGCTTAAGTCTAGCGGGAAGCGAGCAGTACTTC
CDR3 protein: CASSLSLAGSEQYF

J gene: TRBJ2-7
CDR3 length: 14
V gene: TRBV19
clone size: .
D gene: TRBD2
CDR3 DNA: TGTGCCAGTAGCGTGACTAGCGACTACTACGAGCAGTACTTC
CDR3 protein: CASSVTSDYYEQYF

J gene: TRBJ1-2
CDR3 length: 13
V gene: TRBV9
clone size: .
D gene: .
CDR3 DNA: TGTGCCAGCAGCGGAAGCCTAGGGGATGGCTACACCTTC
CDR3 protein: CASSGSLGDGYTF

J gene: TRBJ1-1
CDR3 length: 16
V gene: TRBV7-9
clone size: .
D gene: TRBD1
CDR3 DNA: TGTGCCAGCAGCTTCTCCACAGGGGGTGGCGACACTGAAGCTTTCTTT
CDR3 protein: CASSFSTGGGDTEAFF

J gene: TRBJ1-2
CDR3 length: 16
V gene: TRBV7-9
clone size: once
D gene: .
CDR3 DNA: TGTTCCAGCATCTCCCCTACGGCGGGGGGCGAATATGGCTACACCTTC
CDR3 protein: CSSISPTAGGEYGYTF

J gene: TRBJ2-7
CDR3 length: 13
V gene: TRBV29-1
clone size: .
D gene: .
CDR3 DNA: TGCAGCGTTGAAAGTGGCAGGGCATGGGAGCAGTACTTC
CDR3 protein: CSVESGRAWEQYF

J gene: TRBJ2-7
CDR3 length: 15
V gene: TRBV6-6
clone size: .
D gene: .
CDR3 DNA: TGTGCCAGCAACCACCAGGGCCTGAGCTCCTACGAGCAGTACTTC
CDR3 protein: CASNHQGLSSYEQYF

J gene: TRBJ2-5
CDR3 length: 16
V gene: TRBV7-2
clone size: .
D gene: TRBD2
CDR3 DNA: TGTGCCAGCAGCAGAAGACTAGCGGGAGCTCAAGAGACCCAGTACTTC
CDR3 protein: CASSRRLAGAQETQYF

J gene: TRBJ2-2
CDR3 length: 16
V gene: TRBV19
clone size: .
D gene: TRBD2
CDR3 DNA: TGTGCCAGTACTCGGAACGGGAGGGCCTTTGGCGGGGAGCTGTTTTTT
CDR3 protein: CASTRNGRAFGGELFF